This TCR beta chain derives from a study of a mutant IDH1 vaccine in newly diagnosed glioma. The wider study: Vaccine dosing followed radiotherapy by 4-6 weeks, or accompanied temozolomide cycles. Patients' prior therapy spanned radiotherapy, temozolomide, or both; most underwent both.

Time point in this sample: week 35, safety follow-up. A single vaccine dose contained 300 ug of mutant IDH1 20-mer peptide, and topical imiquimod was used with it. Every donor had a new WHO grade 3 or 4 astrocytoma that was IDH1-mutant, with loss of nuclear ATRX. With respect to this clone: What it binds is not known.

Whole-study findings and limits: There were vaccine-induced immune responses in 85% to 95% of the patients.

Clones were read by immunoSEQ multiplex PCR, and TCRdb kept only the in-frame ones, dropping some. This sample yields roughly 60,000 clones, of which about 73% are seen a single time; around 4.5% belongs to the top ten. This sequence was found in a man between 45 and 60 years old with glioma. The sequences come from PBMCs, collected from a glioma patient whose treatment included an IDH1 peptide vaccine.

The CDR3 is CASSQELIFYGYTF. In nucleotides, the CDR3 is TGTGCCAGCAGCCAAGAACTAATATTCTATGGCTACACCTTC. The rearrangement links TRBV14 to TRBJ1-2; D ambiguous. The CDR3 contains 14 residues. Germline lookup yields CDR1 SGHDN and CDR2 FVKESK. Trimming took 0 bases from V and 4 from J, leaving 9 bases between them.